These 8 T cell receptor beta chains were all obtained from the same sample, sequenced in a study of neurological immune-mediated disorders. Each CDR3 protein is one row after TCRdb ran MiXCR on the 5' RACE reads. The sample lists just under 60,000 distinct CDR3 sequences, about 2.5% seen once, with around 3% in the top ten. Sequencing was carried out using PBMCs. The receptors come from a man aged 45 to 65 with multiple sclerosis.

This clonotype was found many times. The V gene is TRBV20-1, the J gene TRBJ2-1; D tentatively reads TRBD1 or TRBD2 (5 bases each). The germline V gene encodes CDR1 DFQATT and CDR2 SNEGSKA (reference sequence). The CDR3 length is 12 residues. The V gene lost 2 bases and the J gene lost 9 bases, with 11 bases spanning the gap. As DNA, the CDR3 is TGCAGTGCTAGATCCGGTGGGGGTGAGCAGTTCTTC. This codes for CSARSGGGEQFF.

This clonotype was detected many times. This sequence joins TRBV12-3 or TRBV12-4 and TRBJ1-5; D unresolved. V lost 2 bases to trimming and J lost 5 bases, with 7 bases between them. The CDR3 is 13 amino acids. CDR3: CASSLTGYQPQHF. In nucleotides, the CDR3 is TGTGCCAGCAGTTTAACGGGTTATCAGCCCCAGCATTTT.

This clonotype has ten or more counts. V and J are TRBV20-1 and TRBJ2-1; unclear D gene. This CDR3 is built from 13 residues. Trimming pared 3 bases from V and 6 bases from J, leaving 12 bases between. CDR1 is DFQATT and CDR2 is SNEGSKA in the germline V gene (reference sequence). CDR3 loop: CSASPGISNEQFF. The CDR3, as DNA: TGCAGTGCTAGTCCAGGAATCAGCAATGAGCAGTTCTTC.

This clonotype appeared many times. The CDR3 sequence: CASSPPLGAAFF. In nucleotides, the CDR3 is TGTGCCAGCAGCCCCCCCCTCGGGGCAGCTTTCTTT. V and J are TRBV12-3 or TRBV12-4 and TRBJ1-1; TRBD1 is a possible D gene (5 bases). There are 12 residues in the CDR3. Trimming shortened V by 6 bases and J by 10 bases, and 15 bases separated the two germline ends.

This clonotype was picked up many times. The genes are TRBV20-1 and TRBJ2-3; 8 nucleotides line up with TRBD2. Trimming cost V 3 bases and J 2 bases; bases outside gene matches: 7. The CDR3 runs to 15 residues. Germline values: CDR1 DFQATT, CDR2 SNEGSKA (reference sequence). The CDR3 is CSASRAGDPTDTQYF. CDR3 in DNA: TGCAGTGCTAGTAGAGCGGGGGACCCCACAGATACGCAGTATTTT.

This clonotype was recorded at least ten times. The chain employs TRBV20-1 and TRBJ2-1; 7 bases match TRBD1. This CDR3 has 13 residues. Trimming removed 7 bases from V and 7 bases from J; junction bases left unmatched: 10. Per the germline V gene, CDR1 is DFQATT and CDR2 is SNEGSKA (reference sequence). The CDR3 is CSEVGQARNEQFF. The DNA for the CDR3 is TGCAGTGAGGTAGGACAGGCGAGGAATGAGCAGTTCTTC.

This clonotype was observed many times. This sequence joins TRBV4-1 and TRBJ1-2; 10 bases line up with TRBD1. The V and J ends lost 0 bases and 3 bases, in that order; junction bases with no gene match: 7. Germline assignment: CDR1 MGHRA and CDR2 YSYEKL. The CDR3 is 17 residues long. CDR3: CASSQEGDRGFDYGYTF. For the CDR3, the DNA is TGCGCCAGCAGCCAAGAGGGGGACAGGGGCTTCGACTATGGCTACACCTTC.

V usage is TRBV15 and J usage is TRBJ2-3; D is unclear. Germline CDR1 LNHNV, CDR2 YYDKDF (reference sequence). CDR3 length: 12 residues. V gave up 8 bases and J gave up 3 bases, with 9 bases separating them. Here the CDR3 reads CATAKWTDTQYF. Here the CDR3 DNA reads TGTGCCACCGCCAAGTGGACAGATACGCAGTATTTT.